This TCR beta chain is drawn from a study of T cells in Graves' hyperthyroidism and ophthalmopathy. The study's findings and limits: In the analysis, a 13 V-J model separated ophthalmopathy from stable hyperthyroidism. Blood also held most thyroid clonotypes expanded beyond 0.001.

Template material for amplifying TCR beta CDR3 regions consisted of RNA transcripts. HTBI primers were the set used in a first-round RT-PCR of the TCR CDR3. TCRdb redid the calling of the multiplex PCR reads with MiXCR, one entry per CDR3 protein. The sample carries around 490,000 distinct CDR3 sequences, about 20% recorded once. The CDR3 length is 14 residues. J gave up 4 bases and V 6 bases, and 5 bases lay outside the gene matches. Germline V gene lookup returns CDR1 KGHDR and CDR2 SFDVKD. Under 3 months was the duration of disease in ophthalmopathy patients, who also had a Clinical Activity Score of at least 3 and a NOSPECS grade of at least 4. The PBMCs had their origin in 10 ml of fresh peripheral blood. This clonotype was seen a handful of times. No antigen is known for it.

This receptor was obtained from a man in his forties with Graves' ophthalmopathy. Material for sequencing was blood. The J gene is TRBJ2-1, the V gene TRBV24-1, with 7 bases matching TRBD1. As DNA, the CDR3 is TGTGCCACCAGTACCGGGACAGCGTACAATGAGCAGTTCTTC. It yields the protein CATSTGTAYNEQFF.